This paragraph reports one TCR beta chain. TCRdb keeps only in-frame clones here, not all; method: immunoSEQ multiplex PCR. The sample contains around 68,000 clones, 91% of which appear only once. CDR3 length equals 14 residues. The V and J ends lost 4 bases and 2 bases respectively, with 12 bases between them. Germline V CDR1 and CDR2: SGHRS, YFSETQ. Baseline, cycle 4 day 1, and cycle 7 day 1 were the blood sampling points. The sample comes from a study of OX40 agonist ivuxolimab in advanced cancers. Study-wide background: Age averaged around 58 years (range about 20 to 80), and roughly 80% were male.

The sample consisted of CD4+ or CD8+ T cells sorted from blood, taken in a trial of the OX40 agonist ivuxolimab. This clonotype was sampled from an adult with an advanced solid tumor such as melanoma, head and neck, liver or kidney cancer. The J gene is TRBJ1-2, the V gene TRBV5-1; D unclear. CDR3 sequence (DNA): TGCGCCAGCAGCCTAGAGCCCGGAAACTATGGCTACACCTTC. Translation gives CASSLEPGNYGYTF.